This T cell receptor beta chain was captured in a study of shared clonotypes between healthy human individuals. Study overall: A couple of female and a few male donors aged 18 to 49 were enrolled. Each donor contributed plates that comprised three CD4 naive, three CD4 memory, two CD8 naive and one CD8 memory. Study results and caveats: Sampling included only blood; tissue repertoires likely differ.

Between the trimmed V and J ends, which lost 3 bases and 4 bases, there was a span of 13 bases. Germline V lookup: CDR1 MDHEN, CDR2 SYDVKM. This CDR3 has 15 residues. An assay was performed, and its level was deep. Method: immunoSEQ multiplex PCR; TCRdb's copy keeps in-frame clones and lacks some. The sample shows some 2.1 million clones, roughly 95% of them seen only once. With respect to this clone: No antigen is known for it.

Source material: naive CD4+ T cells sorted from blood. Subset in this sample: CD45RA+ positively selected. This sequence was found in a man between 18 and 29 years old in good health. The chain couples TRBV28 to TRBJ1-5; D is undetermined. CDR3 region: CASSFGRRPNQPQHF. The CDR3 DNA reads TGTGCCAGCAGTTTCGGCAGGAGGCCTAATCAGCCCCAGCATTTT.